This T cell receptor beta chain derives from a study of cytomegalovirus exposure and HLA in healthy donors. Study results and caveats: With later analysis, a missense DCLRE1C variant became linked to TCR beta V- and J-gene trimming. The study flagged about 150 TCR beta chains as cytomegalovirus-associated. The analysis excluded some indistinguishable V segments, including TRBV6-2 and TRBV6-3. More clonal expansion characterized HLA-associated TCR beta chains than equally common others in a later analysis.

PCR used 60 Vbeta primers and 13 Jbeta primers. The method was immunoSEQ multiplex PCR; TCRdb's version includes in-frame clones alone and lacks a portion of them. The sample gives 100,000 to 150,000 clones, nearly 85% of which show up once; approximately 1% is in the top ten. About this clone itself: Its specificity is not known.

V shed 5 bases and J 2 bases; nucleotides not matched to a gene: 5. The CDR3 contains 14 residues. Germline V CDR1 and CDR2: SGHAT, FQNNGV. The material sequenced was PBMCs. This sequence joins TRBV11-2 and TRBJ2-7; 8 nucleotides align to TRBD1. The source is a boy between 10 and 17 years old in good health and CMV-seronegative. The CDR3 protein is CASSTRGLAYEQYF. The CDR3, as DNA: TGTGCCAGCAGCACCAGGGGGCTCGCCTACGAGCAGTACTTC.